This T cell receptor (beta chain) was sequenced for a study of T cells in localized non-small cell lung cancer. Study-level results: Elevated blood T cell density was associated with longer overall survival. Tumor showed lower T cell clonality than uninvolved adjacent lung, where it was highest.

Method: immunoSEQ multiplex PCR; TCRdb's copy keeps in-frame clones and lacks some. The sample gives around 300 clones, 15% to 18% of which show up once; 20% to 25% is in the top ten. This clone counts as medium-sized. Its antigen is unknown. The CDR3 is 14 residues long. V gave up 8 bases and J gave up 6 bases, with 18 bases separating them. The V gene's germline CDR1 is SGHNT and CDR2 YENEEA. This specimen consisted of lung tumor tissue, obtained before any cancer treatment. The chain uses TRBV11-3 and TRBJ2-3; D ambiguous. This TCR came from a male donor older than 55 with stage I lung adenocarcinoma. Written as DNA, the CDR3 is TGTGCCAGCCGAATGGCCGGGCCGGTGGATACGCAGTATTTT. It is translated as CASRMAGPVDTQYF.